The source of this T cell receptor (beta chain) is a study of CD8+ T cells in alopecia areata. V lost 0 bases, J lost 8 bases, and 13 bases lay in between. Germline V gene lookup returns CDR1 GTSNPN and CDR2 SVGIG (reference sequence). CDR3 size: 14 residues. Treatment specified: oral pan-JAK inhibitor, 5-10 mg twice daily. As the sequencing template, cDNA was produced by extracting RNA and reverse transcribing it. Profiled with immunoSEQ multiplex PCR; TCRdb holds only in-frame clones, not every one. Of some 190,000 clones in the sample, around three fifths are singletons; the top ten hold 0.85% to 1.3%.

The V call is TRBV30, the J call TRBJ1-4; a possible D gene is TRBD1 (5 bases). The receptor's source is a human donor with alopecia areata. The sequences come from CD4+ T cells sorted from blood, collected at week 24, from a patient treated with tofacitinib. CDR3 in amino acids: CAWSVRQGSEKLFF. The CDR3 DNA reads as TGTGCCTGGAGTGTACGCCAGGGAAGCGAAAAACTGTTTTTT.